This TCR beta chain came from a study of regulatory T cells in long-lasting Graves disease. Libraries of TCR beta came from iRepertoire HTBI primers plus Arm-PCR of CDR3 regions. In TCRdb, the multiplex PCR reads were re-called with MiXCR into one record per CDR3 protein. The profile shows approximately 400,000 distinct CDR3 sequences, around 21% of them singletons. Time point here: persistent/refractory GD, antithyroid drugs over 5 years with positive TRAb. From PBMCs, RNA was extracted and then used to make the TCR library. V was cut by 0 bases and J by 2 bases, with 11 bases left in between. Germline loops: CDR1 MNHEY, CDR2 SVGAGI. CDR3 size: 15 residues. This clonotype has a count of ten or more.

J is TRBJ2-7 and V is TRBV6-5; D gene unclear. The specimen was peripheral blood mononuclear cells (PBMCs), collected when the disease was refractory, from a patient treated with antithyroid drugs. This TCR was sampled from a female donor with Graves disease. CDR3 nucleotides: TGTGCCAGCAGTTACTCCCGAGACTCCACCTACGAGCAGTACTTC. This codes for CASSYSRDSTYEQYF.